The clone carrying this TCR beta chain has just a few counts. This sample was taken from a study of blood T cell repertoires in COVID-19. V shed 5 bases and J 0 bases; nucleotides not matched to a gene: 7. CDR1 SGHDT and CDR2 YYEEEE come from the germline V gene. The CDR3 is 16 residues long. Methods used by the authors: Using reference gene primer amplification, nucleated cell counts were estimated. The assay was immunoSEQ multiplex PCR, and TCRdb's table has in-frame clones only and misses some. D and trimming come from the DNA, and the V and J calls and clone size come from that table. The data hold tens of thousands of clones, with approximately 90% observed a single time.

The sequenced sample was peripheral blood. This TCR came from a human donor in a cohort sampled during active COVID-19. J is TRBJ1-5 and V is TRBV5-6; 8 bases are shared with TRBD1. The CDR3 DNA reads TGTGCCAGCAGTAAGACAGGGGCTTATAGCAATCAGCCCCAGCATTTT. This codes for CASSKTGAYSNQPQHF. The entire variable domain, with the rest obtained from reference TRBV5-6 and TRBJ1-5, is as follows: DAGVTQSPTHLIKTRGQQVTLRCSPKSGHDTVSWYQQALGQGPQFIFQYYEEEERQRGNFPDRFSGHQFPNYSSELNVNALLLGDSALYLCASSKTGAYSNQPQHFGDGTRLSIL.